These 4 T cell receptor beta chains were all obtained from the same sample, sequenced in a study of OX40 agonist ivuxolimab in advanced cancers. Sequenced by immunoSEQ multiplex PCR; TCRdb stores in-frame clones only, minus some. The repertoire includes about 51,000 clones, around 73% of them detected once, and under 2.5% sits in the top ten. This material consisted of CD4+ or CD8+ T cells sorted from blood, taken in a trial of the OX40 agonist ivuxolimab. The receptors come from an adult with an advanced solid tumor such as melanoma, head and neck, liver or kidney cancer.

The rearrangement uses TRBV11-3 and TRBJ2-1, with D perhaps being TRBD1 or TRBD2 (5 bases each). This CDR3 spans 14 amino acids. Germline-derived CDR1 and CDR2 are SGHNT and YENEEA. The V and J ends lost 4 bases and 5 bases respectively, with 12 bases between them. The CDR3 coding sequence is TGTGCCAGCAGCTGGGGACCGTATGACAATGAGCAGTTCTTC. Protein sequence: CASSWGPYDNEQFF.

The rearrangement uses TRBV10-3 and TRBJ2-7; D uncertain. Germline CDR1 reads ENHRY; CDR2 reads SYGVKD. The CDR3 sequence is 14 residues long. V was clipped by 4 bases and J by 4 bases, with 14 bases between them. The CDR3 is CAISATSGLYEQYF. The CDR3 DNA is TGTGCCATCAGTGCGACTTCGGGTCTATACGAGCAGTACTTC.

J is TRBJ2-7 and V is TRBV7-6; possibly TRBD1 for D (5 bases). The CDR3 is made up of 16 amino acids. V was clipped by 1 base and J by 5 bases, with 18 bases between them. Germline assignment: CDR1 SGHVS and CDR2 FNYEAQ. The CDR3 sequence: CASSLGHQGYRHEQYF. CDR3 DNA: TGTGCCAGCAGCTTAGGCCATCAGGGATACCGCCACGAGCAGTACTTC.

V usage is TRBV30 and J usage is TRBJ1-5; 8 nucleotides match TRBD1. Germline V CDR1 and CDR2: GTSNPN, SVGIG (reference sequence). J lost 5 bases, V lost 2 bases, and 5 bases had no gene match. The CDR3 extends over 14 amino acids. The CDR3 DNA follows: TGTGCCTGGAGTTCGACAGGGGTTTATCAGCCCCAGCATTTT. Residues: CAWSSTGVYQPQHF.